The clone carrying this T cell receptor (beta chain) was seen a few times. Unique molecular identifiers were used in preparing the TCRbeta library. MiXCR was run by TCRdb on the PCR reads, yielding one entry per CDR3 protein. The sample includes some 530,000 distinct CDR3 sequences, around 13% of them seen just once. This record comes from a study of T-cell reconstitution after alpha-beta-depleted transplantation in children. Germline CDR1 and CDR2: KGHDR and SFDVKD. The CDR3 runs 15 residues. The ends were cut back, 1 base at V and 7 bases at J, with 13 bases in the middle. The specimen comprised PBMCs from the stem cell graft donor, sampled from the stem cell graft. The receptor was derived from a human donor who donated a stem cell graft to a child with combined immunodeficiency. V is TRBV24-1 and J is TRBJ2-1; D uncertain. The CDR3 coding sequence is TGTGCCACCAGTGATTTCACACGTAAGGTGAATGAGCAGTTCTTC. Amino acid sequence: CATSDFTRKVNEQFF.